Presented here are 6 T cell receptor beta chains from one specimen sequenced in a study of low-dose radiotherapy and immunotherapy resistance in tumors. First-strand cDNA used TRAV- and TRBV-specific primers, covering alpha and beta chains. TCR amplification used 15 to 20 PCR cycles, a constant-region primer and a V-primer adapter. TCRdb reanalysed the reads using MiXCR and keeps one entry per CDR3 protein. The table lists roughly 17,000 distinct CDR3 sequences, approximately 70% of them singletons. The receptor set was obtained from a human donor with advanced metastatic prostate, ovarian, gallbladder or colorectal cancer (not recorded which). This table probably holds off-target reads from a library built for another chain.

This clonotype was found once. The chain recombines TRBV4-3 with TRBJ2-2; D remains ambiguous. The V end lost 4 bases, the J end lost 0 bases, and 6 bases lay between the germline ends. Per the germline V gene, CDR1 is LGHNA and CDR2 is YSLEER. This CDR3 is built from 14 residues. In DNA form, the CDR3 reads TGCGCCAGCAGCCCCAGTACGAACACCGGGGAGCTGTTTTTT. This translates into CASSPSTNTGELFF.

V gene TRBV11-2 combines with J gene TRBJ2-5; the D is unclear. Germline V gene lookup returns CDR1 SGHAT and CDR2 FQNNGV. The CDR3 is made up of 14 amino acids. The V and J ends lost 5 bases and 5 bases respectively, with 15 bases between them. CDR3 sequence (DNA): TGTGCCAGCAGCCCCATGGCAGACACGGAGACCCAGTACTTC. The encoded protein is CASSPMADTETQYF.

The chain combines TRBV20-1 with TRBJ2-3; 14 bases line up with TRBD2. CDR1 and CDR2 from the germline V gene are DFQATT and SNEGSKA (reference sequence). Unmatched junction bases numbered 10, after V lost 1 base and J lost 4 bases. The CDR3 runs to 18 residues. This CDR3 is CSARGLAGGPGRADTQYF. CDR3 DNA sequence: TGCAGTGCTAGAGGACTAGCGGGGGGGCCGGGGCGTGCAGATACGCAGTATTTT.

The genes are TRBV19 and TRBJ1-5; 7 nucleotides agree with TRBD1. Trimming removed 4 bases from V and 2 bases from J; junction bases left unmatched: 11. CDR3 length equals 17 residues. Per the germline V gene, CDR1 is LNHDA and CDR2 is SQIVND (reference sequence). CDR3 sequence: CASSTYKGGTGNQPQHF. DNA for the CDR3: TGTGCCAGTAGTACATACAAAGGGGGGACAGGCAATCAGCCCCAGCATTTT.

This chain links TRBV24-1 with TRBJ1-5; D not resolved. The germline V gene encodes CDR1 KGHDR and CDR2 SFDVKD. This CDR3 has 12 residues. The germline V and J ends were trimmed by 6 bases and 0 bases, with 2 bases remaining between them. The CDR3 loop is CATSHSNQPQHF. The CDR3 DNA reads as TGTGCCACCAGTCATAGCAATCAGCCCCAGCATTTT.

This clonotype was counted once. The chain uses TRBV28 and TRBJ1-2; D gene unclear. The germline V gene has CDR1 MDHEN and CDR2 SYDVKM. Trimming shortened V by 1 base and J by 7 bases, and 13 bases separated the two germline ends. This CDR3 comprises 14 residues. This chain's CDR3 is CASSLFGQAGGYTF. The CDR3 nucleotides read TGTGCCAGCAGTTTATTTGGGCAGGCGGGTGGCTACACCTTC.